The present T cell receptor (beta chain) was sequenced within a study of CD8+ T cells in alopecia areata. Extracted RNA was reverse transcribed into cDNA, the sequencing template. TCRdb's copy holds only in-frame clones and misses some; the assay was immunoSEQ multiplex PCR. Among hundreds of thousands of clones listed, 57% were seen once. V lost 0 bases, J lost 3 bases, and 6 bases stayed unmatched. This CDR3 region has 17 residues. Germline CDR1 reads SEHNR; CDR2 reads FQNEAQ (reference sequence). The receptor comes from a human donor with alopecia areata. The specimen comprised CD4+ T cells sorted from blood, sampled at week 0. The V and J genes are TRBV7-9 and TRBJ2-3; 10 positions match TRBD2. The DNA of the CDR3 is TGTGCCAGCAGCTTAGCGGAGCGGGGGGGCCGTACAGATACGCAGTATTTT. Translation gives CASSLAERGGRTDTQYF.